The 2 T cell receptor beta chains presented below share a single source sample, sequenced in a study of OX40 agonist ivuxolimab in advanced cancers. TCRdb keeps only in-frame clones here, not all; method: immunoSEQ multiplex PCR. The sample has roughly 34,000 clones, over 80% seen once. The material was CD4+ or CD8+ T cells sorted from blood, obtained in a trial of the OX40 agonist ivuxolimab. The origin of the receptors is an adult with an advanced solid tumor such as melanoma, head and neck, liver or kidney cancer.

The rearrangement joins TRBV7-8 to TRBJ2-4; D may be TRBD1 (5 bases). Germline V gene sequence: CDR1 SGHVS, CDR2 FQNEAQ. V lost 4 bases, J lost 2 bases, and 6 bases lay in between. This CDR3 has 13 amino acids. CDR3 in amino acids: CASSWTTKNIQYF. In nucleotides, the CDR3 is TGTGCCAGCAGCTGGACAACCAAAAACATTCAGTACTTC.

The chain is built from TRBV7-9 and TRBJ1-4; 9 bases are shared with TRBD1. The CDR3 has 14 residues. Germline CDR1 and CDR2: SEHNR and FQNEAQ (reference sequence). V lost 3 bases, J lost 7 bases, and 3 bases stayed unmatched. The CDR3: CASSFDRGGEKLFF. As DNA, the CDR3 is TGTGCCAGCAGCTTCGACAGGGGGGGTGAAAAACTGTTTTTT.